The 20 T cell receptor beta chains listed next were all sequenced from one sample in a study of OX40 agonist ivuxolimab in advanced cancers. Produced via immunoSEQ multiplex PCR; TCRdb's table is partial and in-frame only. The sample includes 15,000 to 20,000 clones, around 78% of them seen just once. Here the sequenced sample was CD4+ or CD8+ T cells sorted from blood, taken in a trial of the OX40 agonist ivuxolimab. These receptors were obtained from an adult with an advanced solid tumor such as melanoma, head and neck, liver or kidney cancer.

The chain employs TRBV7-9 and TRBJ2-1, with D possibly being TRBD2 (8 bases). The CDR3 has 16 amino acids. Germline lookup yields CDR1 SEHNR and CDR2 FQNEAQ (reference sequence). Trimming took off 6 bases at V and 7 bases at J, with 22 bases between the two ends. The CDR3 region has the DNA TGTGCCAGCAGATCACGGGGGGGACAGCTCTGGAATGAGCAGTTCTTC. Translating gives CASRSRGGQLWNEQFF.

The table lists this clone with a few counts. The chain couples TRBV27 to TRBJ1-1, with a weak D call TRBD1 (6 bases). The CDR3 extends over 14 amino acids. V lost 5 bases, J lost 1 base, and 11 bases lay in between. Germline V gene sequence: CDR1 MNHEY, CDR2 SMNVEV (reference sequence). CDR3 in amino acids: CASSIGQRNTEAFF. The DNA for the CDR3 is TGTGCCAGCAGTATCGGACAGAGGAACACTGAAGCTTTCTTT.

This clone was counted once. The chain employs TRBV4-1 and TRBJ2-1, with 8 bases identical to TRBD1. Trimming cost V 2 bases and J 2 bases; bases outside gene matches: 8. This CDR3 has 17 amino acids. Per the germline V gene, CDR1 is MGHRA and CDR2 is YSYEKL. Here the CDR3 DNA reads TGCGCCAGCAGCCAACGACAGGGGAGTCAGGCCTACAATGAGCAGTTCTTC. It translates to CASSQRQGSQAYNEQFF.

The rearrangement joins TRBV27 to TRBJ2-7, with D tentatively TRBD1 (5 bases). The germline V and J ends were trimmed by 4 bases and 4 bases, with 14 bases remaining between them. There are 14 residues in the CDR3. Per germline, CDR1 MNHEY and CDR2 SMNVEV (reference sequence). The CDR3 sequence is CASSSRQPLYEQYF. The CDR3 DNA is TGTGCCAGCAGTTCAAGACAGCCCCTATACGAGCAGTACTTC.

The chain has TRBV9 and TRBJ1-1; 7 nucleotides agree with TRBD1. Looked up from germline, CDR1 is SGDLS and CDR2 is YYNGEE. J was trimmed by 0 bases and V by 4 bases; bases with no gene match: 6. The CDR3 totals 15 residues. This chain's CDR3 is CASSPRTGLNTEAFF. In DNA form, the CDR3 reads TGTGCCAGCAGCCCCCGGACAGGATTGAACACTGAAGCTTTCTTT. Variable domain in full (rest from reference TRBV9 and TRBJ1-1): DSGVTQTPKHLITATGQRVTLRCSPRSGDLSVYWYQQSLDQGLQFLIQYYNGEERAKGNILERFSAQQFPDLHSELNLSSLELGDSALYFCASSPRTGLNTEAFFGQGTRLTVV.

V and J are TRBV7-3 and TRBJ2-2, with D possibly matching TRBD2 (6 bases). The CDR3 consists of 14 residues. Germline CDR1 is SGHTA and CDR2 is FQGTGA. Trimming stripped 0 bases from V and 5 bases from J, with 7 bases between. The CDR3 sequence is CASSLTGGTGELFF. The CDR3 DNA reads TGTGCCAGCAGCTTAACGGGGGGAACCGGGGAGCTGTTTTTT.

V usage is TRBV7-2 and J usage is TRBJ1-1; perhaps TRBD1 as D (6 bases). CDR1 SGHTA and CDR2 FQGNSA come from the germline V gene. CDR3 size: 17 residues. V dropped 5 bases and J dropped 3 bases, with 22 bases sitting between them. CDR3: CASSPRQGWVGDTEAFF. DNA of the CDR3: TGTGCCAGCAGCCCCCGGCAGGGGTGGGTCGGGGACACTGAAGCTTTCTTT.

The chain couples TRBV29-1 to TRBJ1-3; D might be TRBD1 (5 bases). This CDR3 region has 13 residues. V shed 6 bases and J shed 8 bases, with 17 bases lying between them. Germline CDR1 is SQVTM and CDR2 is ANQGSEA. CDR3 in amino acids: CSVAGLGIDTIYF. The CDR3 DNA reads as TGCAGCGTAGCGGGACTGGGAATAGACACCATATATTTT. The variable domain in full, with the rest retrieved from reference TRBV29-1 and TRBJ1-3, is SAVISQKPSRDICQRGTSLTIQCQVDSQVTMMFWYRQQPGQSLTLIATANQGSEATYESGFVIDKFPISRPNLTFSTLTVSNMSPEDSSIYLCSVAGLGIDTIYFGEGSWLTVV.

The V call is TRBV6-6, the J call TRBJ1-5, with D perhaps TRBD1 (6 bases). This CDR3 is built from 15 residues. CDR1 is MNHNY, CDR2 SVGAGI, per germline (reference sequence). V gave up 0 bases and J gave up 4 bases, with 10 bases separating them. DNA for the CDR3: TGTGCCAGCAGTTACTCTGGGGGGCCGAATCAGCCCCAGCATTTT. Translated, it gives CASSYSGGPNQPQHF.

This rearrangement joins TRBV9 to TRBJ2-1; no clear D. Germline V gene lookup returns CDR1 SGDLS and CDR2 YYNGEE. Trimming took 0 bases from V and 4 from J, leaving 11 bases between them. CDR3 length equals 15 residues. The CDR3 DNA is TGTGCCAGCAGCGTAGGCCTCACGGAGTACAATGAGCAGTTCTTC. This encodes CASSVGLTEYNEQFF.

J is TRBJ2-3 and V is TRBV4-3, with TRBD2 as a possible D gene (6 bases). CDR3 length: 14 amino acids. Germline CDR1 reads LGHNA; CDR2 reads YSLEER. V shed 2 bases and J shed 2 bases, with 8 bases lying between them. The CDR3 protein is CASSQRRVTDTQYF. In DNA, the CDR3 is TGCGCCAGCAGCCAACGGAGGGTCACAGATACGCAGTATTTT.

This chain joins TRBV13 and TRBJ2-5, with a possible D match to TRBD2 (6 bases). In germline, CDR1 is PRHDT, CDR2 FYEKMQ (reference sequence). The CDR3 runs 14 residues. The V end lost 5 bases, the J end lost 4 bases, and 14 bases lay between the germline ends. The DNA for the CDR3 is TGTGCCAGCAGCCCCCCTGGCGGGGTAGAGACCCAGTACTTC. It translates to CASSPPGGVETQYF.

Concerning this clone itself: Because the CDR3's place on the DNA is in doubt, the DNA is left out and the CDR3 is given as listed by TCRdb. J is TRBJ1-4 and V is TRBV25-1. Including both end residues, the CDR3 is 16 amino acids long. Germline CDR1 reads MGHDK; CDR2 reads SYGVNS. CDR3: CASSFGAGFGNEKLFF.

This sequence joins TRBV27 and TRBJ2-7, with 7 bases aligning to TRBD1. CDR1 is MNHEY and CDR2 is SMNVEV in the germline V gene (reference sequence). Germline trimming cut 2 bases from V and 3 bases from J; bases unmatched to any gene: 4. The CDR3 runs 14 residues. CDR3 DNA: TGTGCCAGCAGTTTACACAGGGGCAACTACGAGCAGTACTTC. This translates into CASSLHRGNYEQYF.

This chain links TRBV6-6 with TRBJ2-1; 10 bases match TRBD2. CDR1 is MNHNY, CDR2 SVGAGI, per germline (reference sequence). Unmatched junction bases numbered 10, after V lost 6 bases and J lost 5 bases. This CDR3 spans 16 amino acids. The CDR3 region has the DNA TGTGCCAGCAGCCTGACCCTAGCGGGGGCCCACAATGAGCAGTTCTTC. It encodes CASSLTLAGAHNEQFF.

The chain couples TRBV25-1 to TRBJ1-2; D is undetermined. V lost 2 bases and J 3 bases, leaving 1 base between the germline ends. Germline CDR1 is MGHDK and CDR2 is SYGVNS. The CDR3 spans 11 residues. The CDR3 loop reads CASSEDYGYTF. The CDR3, as DNA: TGTGCCAGCAGTGAAGACTATGGCTACACCTTC.

The genes are TRBV28 and TRBJ2-1, with D maybe TRBD1 (6 bases). The CDR3 is made up of 16 amino acids. CDR1 and CDR2 (germline): MDHEN, SYDVKM. Trimming pared 3 bases from V and 1 base from J, leaving 13 bases between. The CDR3 DNA follows: TGTGCCAGCAGTTTTGAGGGGGAGTGGTCCTACAATGAGCAGTTCTTC. Protein sequence: CASSFEGEWSYNEQFF. Using reference TRBV28 and TRBJ2-1 for the parts outside the CDR3, the full variable domain is DVKVTQSSRYLVKRTGEKVFLECVQDMDHENMFWYRQDPGLGLRLIYFSYDVKMKEKGDIPEGYSVSREKKERFSLILESASTNQTSMYLCASSFEGEWSYNEQFFGPGTRLTVL.

Only a few counts were recorded for this clone. The chain recombines TRBV7-2 with TRBJ2-7, with D possibly TRBD1 on 6 matching bases. The CDR3 is made up of 13 amino acids. The germline V and J ends were trimmed by 5 bases and 3 bases, with 11 bases remaining between them. CDR1 and CDR2 (germline): SGHTA, FQGNSA. CDR3: CASSPWTDYEQYF. In DNA form, the CDR3 reads TGTGCCAGCAGCCCTTGGACAGACTACGAGCAGTACTTC. Full variable domain (remainder filled in from reference TRBV7-2 and TRBJ2-7): GAGVSQSPSNKVTEKGKDVELRCDPISGHTALYWYRQSLGQGLEFLIYFQGNSAPDKSGLPSDRFSAERTGGSVSTLTIQRTQQEDSAVYLCASSPWTDYEQYFGPGTRLTVT.

This clone was observed a single time. The chain uses TRBV13 and TRBJ2-3, with TRBD2 matching 8 bases. After removal of 3 bases from V and 2 bases from J, the junction contained 7 bases not matched to a gene. CDR1 PRHDT and CDR2 FYEKMQ come from the germline V gene (reference sequence). The CDR3 is made up of 16 amino acids. Here the CDR3 DNA reads TGTGCCAGCAGCTTCCGGCGGGAGGCTTACACAGATACGCAGTATTTT. Protein sequence: CASSFRREAYTDTQYF.

This clone was detected once. V gene TRBV19 combines with J gene TRBJ1-2; TRBD1 matches at 7 bases. With V trimmed by 5 bases and J by 2 bases, 2 bases remained unmatched. The CDR3 consists of 13 residues. Germline CDR1 is LNHDA and CDR2 is SQIVND (reference sequence). The DNA for the CDR3 is TGTGCCAGTAGTTCGGGACAGAACTATGGCTACACCTTC. Encoded protein: CASSSGQNYGYTF.